This T cell receptor beta chain was recorded in a study of Graves' ophthalmopathy and Graves' hyperthyroidism. Clinical symptoms, serum thyroxine, TRAb, thyroid ultrasound and orbital computed tomography were relied on for diagnosis. This clonotype was counted a few times. Its matching antigen is unknown. Findings and limits, study-wide: Ophthalmopathy versus stable hyperthyroidism: 13-signature model gave 87.88% sensitivity, 70% to 83% specificity.

The study amplified TCR beta CDR3 regions using RNA transcripts. Second-round multiplex PCR came after first-round RT-PCR with HTBI primers. TCRdb ran MiXCR on the multiplex PCR reads and lists one entry per CDR3 protein. The data show 200,000 to 250,000 distinct CDR3 sequences, around 42% seen once. The CDR3 has 15 residues. V dropped 4 bases and J dropped 4; count of bases not matched to a gene: 7. Germline CDR1 reads SNHLY; CDR2 reads FYNNEI. This TCR was recovered from an adult man with Graves' ophthalmopathy. The chain uses TRBV2 and TRBJ1-2; 9 nucleotides match TRBD1. Specimen: peripheral blood. CDR3 nucleotide sequence: TGTGCCAGCAGTGGTTCGGACAGGGGTCTCTATGGCTACACCTTC. Translation gives CASSGSDRGLYGYTF. Drawing the rest from reference TRBV2 and TRBJ1-2, the complete variable domain is EPEVTQTPSHQVTQMGQEVILRCVPISNHLYFYWYRQILGQKVEFLVSFYNNEISEKSEIFDDQFSVERPDGSNFTLKIRSTKLEDSAMYFCASSGSDRGLYGYTFGSGTRLTVV.